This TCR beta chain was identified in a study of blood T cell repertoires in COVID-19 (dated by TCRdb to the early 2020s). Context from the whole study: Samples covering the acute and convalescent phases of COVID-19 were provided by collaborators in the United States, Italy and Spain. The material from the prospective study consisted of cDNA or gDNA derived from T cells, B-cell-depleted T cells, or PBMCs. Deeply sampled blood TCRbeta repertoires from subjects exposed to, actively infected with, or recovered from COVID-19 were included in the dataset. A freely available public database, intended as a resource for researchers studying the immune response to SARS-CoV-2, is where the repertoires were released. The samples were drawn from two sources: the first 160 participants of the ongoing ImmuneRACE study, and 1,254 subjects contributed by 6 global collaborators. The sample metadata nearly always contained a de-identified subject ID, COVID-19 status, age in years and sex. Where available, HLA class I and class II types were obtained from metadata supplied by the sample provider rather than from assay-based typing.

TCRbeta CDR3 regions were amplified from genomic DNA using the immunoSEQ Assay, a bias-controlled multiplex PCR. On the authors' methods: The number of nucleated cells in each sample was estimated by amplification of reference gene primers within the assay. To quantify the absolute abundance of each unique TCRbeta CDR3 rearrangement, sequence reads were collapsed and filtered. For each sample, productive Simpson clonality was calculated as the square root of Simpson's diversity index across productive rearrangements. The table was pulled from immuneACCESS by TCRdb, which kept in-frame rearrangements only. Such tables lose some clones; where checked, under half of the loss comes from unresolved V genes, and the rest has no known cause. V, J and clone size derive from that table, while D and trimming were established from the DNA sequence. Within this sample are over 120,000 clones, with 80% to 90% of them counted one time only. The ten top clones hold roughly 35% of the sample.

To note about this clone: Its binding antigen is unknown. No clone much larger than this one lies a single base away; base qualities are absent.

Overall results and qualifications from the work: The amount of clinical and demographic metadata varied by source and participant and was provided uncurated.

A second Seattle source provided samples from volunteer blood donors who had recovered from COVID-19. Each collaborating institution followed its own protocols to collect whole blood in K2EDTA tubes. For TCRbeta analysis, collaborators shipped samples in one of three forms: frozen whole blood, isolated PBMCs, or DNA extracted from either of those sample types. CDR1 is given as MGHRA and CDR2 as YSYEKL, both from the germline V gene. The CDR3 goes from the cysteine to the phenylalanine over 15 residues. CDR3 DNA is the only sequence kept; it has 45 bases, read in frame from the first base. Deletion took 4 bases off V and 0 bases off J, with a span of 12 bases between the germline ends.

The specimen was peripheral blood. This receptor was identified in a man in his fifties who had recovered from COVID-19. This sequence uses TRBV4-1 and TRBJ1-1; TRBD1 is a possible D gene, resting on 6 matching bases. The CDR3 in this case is CASSRGGQLNTEAFF. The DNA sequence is TGCGCCAGCAGCCGGGGCGGACAGTTGAACACTGAAGCTTTCTTT.